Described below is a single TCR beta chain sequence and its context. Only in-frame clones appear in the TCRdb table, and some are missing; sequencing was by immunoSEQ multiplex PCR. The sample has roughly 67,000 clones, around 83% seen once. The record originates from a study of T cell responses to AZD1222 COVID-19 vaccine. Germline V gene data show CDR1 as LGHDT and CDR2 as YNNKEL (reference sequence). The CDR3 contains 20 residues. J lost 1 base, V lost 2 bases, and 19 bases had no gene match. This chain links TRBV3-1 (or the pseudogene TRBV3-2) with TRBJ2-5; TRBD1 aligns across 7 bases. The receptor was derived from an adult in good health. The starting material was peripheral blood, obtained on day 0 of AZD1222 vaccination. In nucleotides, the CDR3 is TGTGCCAGCAGCCAACAAGCTAGACAGGGTTCGGGTAGAACCCAAGAGACCCAGTACTTC. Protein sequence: CASSQQARQGSGRTQETQYF.